Listed below are T cell receptor beta chains from one sample, sequenced in a study of human T cells and chemical hapten exposure. One entry per CDR3 protein, called by TCRdb with MiXCR from the RACE reads. The profile covers 50,000 to 70,000 distinct CDR3 sequences, with around 6.5% appearing a single time and around 3.4% taken by the ten largest. The sample comprised whole blood. These receptors originate from a female donor in good health. Some clones in this sample may be carry-over from other donors' samples. CDR3s include the opening cysteine and the closing phenylalanine or tryptophan. Fields, in order: clone size, D gene, V gene, J gene, CDR3 protein, CDR3 DNA. D genes are given only for firm matches. The size of a clone is reported for some rows only, either as once, few or many, or as a class for expanded clones.

clone size: many
D gene: .
V gene: TRBV2
J gene: TRBJ1-1
CDR3 protein: CASSEGLAPADAFF
CDR3 DNA: TGTGCCAGCAGTGAAGGGTTGGCACCAGCTGACGCTTTCTTT

clone size: .
D gene: TRBD1
V gene: TRBV5-4
J gene: TRBJ2-1
CDR3 protein: CASSLETGVVNEQFF
CDR3 DNA: TGTGCCAGCAGCTTGGAGACAGGGGTGGTGAATGAGCAGTTCTTC

clone size: many
D gene: .
V gene: TRBV12-3/TRBV12-4
J gene: TRBJ2-1
CDR3 protein: CASIRDSLNEQFF
CDR3 DNA: TGTGCCAGCATACGGGACTCCCTCAATGAGCAGTTCTTC

clone size: .
D gene: .
V gene: TRBV27
J gene: TRBJ2-7
CDR3 protein: CASSLVTGMDEQYF
CDR3 DNA: TGTGCCAGCAGTTTAGTCACAGGGATGGACGAGCAGTACTTC

clone size: few
D gene: .
V gene: TRBV30
J gene: TRBJ2-5
CDR3 protein: CAWSHQETQYF
CDR3 DNA: TGTGCCTGGAGCCACCAAGAGACCCAGTACTTC

clone size: many
D gene: TRBD2
V gene: TRBV20-1
J gene: TRBJ2-3
CDR3 protein: CSAATSGRADTQYF
CDR3 DNA: TGCAGTGCCGCAACTAGCGGGAGGGCCGATACGCAGTATTTT

clone size: many
D gene: TRBD2
V gene: TRBV5-4
J gene: TRBJ2-3
CDR3 protein: CASSSESSGRGGQYF
CDR3 DNA: TGTGCCAGCAGCTCGGAGTCTAGCGGGAGGGGGGGGCAGTATTTT

clone size: many
D gene: .
V gene: TRBV6-1
J gene: TRBJ1-5
CDR3 protein: CASSPGIKLPQHF
CDR3 DNA: TGTGCCAGCAGTCCAGGGATAAAGTTGCCCCAGCATTTT

clone size: .
D gene: TRBD2
V gene: TRBV20-1
J gene: TRBJ2-7
CDR3 protein: CSAPGGGGDEQYF
CDR3 DNA: TGCAGTGCTCCCGGCGGGGGGGGGGACGAGCAGTACTTC

clone size: many
D gene: .
V gene: TRBV3-1
J gene: TRBJ2-3
CDR3 protein: CASSQGSRTDTQYF
CDR3 DNA: TGTGCCAGCAGCCAAGGTTCTAGAACAGATACGCAGTATTTT

clone size: many
D gene: .
V gene: TRBV4-3
J gene: TRBJ2-1
CDR3 protein: CASSPWTQNEQFF
CDR3 DNA: TGCGCCAGCAGCCCCTGGACCCAGAATGAGCAGTTCTTC

clone size: many
D gene: TRBD2
V gene: TRBV9
J gene: TRBJ2-7
CDR3 protein: CASSPGLAGGREQYF
CDR3 DNA: TGTGCCAGCAGCCCCGGACTAGCGGGAGGGAGGGAGCAGTACTTC

clone size: many
D gene: TRBD2
V gene: TRBV6-2/TRBV6-3
J gene: TRBJ2-3
CDR3 protein: CASSPSGNPDTQYF
CDR3 DNA: TGTGCCAGCAGCCCTAGCGGGAACCCAGATACGCAGTATTTT

clone size: many
D gene: TRBD2
V gene: TRBV7-9
J gene: TRBJ2-3
CDR3 protein: CASSPPGTRSPDTQYF
CDR3 DNA: TGTGCCAGCAGCCCCCCCGGGACTAGATCCCCCGATACGCAGTATTTT

clone size: .
D gene: .
V gene: TRBV20-1
J gene: TRBJ2-7
CDR3 protein: CSASSYPVIRSSYEQYF
CDR3 DNA: TGCAGTGCCTCAAGTTACCCCGTCATCAGAAGCTCCTACGAGCAGTACTTC

clone size: few
D gene: .
V gene: TRBV29-1
J gene: TRBJ1-2
CDR3 protein: CSVEDLAILDYGYTF
CDR3 DNA: TGCAGCGTTGAAGATTTGGCAATTCTGGACTATGGCTACACCTTC

clone size: .
D gene: .
V gene: TRBV7-2
J gene: TRBJ2-7
CDR3 protein: CASSLNGWQYF
CDR3 DNA: TGTGCCAGCAGCTTAAACGGGTGGCAGTACTTC

clone size: many
D gene: .
V gene: TRBV3-1
J gene: TRBJ2-1
CDR3 protein: CASSQDELRDNEQFF
CDR3 DNA: TGTGCCAGCAGCCAAGATGAACTCCGGGACAATGAGCAGTTCTTC

clone size: .
D gene: TRBD1
V gene: TRBV5-4
J gene: TRBJ1-2
CDR3 protein: CASRLTGAYGYTF
CDR3 DNA: TGTGCCAGCAGATTGACAGGGGCCTATGGCTACACCTTC

clone size: .
D gene: .
V gene: TRBV6-6
J gene: TRBJ2-1
CDR3 protein: CASSFGGVYNEQFF
CDR3 DNA: TGTGCCAGCAGTTTTGGGGGAGTCTACAATGAGCAGTTCTTC

clone size: many
D gene: TRBD2
V gene: TRBV5-4
J gene: TRBJ2-3
CDR3 protein: CASSFAGEDTQYF
CDR3 DNA: TGTGCCAGCAGCTTTGCGGGAGAAGATACGCAGTATTTT

clone size: few
D gene: .
V gene: TRBV5-1
J gene: TRBJ2-7
CDR3 protein: CASSLGRGRFYEQYF
CDR3 DNA: TGCGCCAGCAGCTTGGGTAGGGGCCGGTTCTACGAGCAGTACTTC

clone size: few
D gene: TRBD2
V gene: TRBV7-9
J gene: TRBJ2-1
CDR3 protein: CASSRHRLAGAYNEQFF
CDR3 DNA: TGTGCCAGCAGCCGACATCGACTAGCGGGGGCCTACAATGAGCAGTTCTTC

clone size: many
D gene: .
V gene: TRBV3-1
J gene: TRBJ2-2
CDR3 protein: CASSQLRRNTGELFF
CDR3 DNA: TGTGCCAGCAGCCAACTGCGCAGGAACACCGGGGAGCTGTTTTTT

clone size: few
D gene: .
V gene: TRBV27
J gene: TRBJ2-5
CDR3 protein: CASSLRLGHGGETQYF
CDR3 DNA: TGTGCCAGCAGTTTGCGCCTGGGACATGGAGGAGAGACCCAGTACTTC

clone size: .
D gene: .
V gene: TRBV7-9
J gene: TRBJ2-3
CDR3 protein: CASSLTQITDTQYF
CDR3 DNA: TGTGCCAGCAGCTTAACACAGATCACAGATACGCAGTATTTT

clone size: few
D gene: .
V gene: TRBV28
J gene: TRBJ2-3
CDR3 protein: CATLRGRGRGYGTDTQYF
CDR3 DNA: TGTGCCACCCTCAGGGGGCGCGGGAGAGGGTATGGCACAGATACGCAGTATTTT

clone size: many
D gene: .
V gene: TRBV28
J gene: TRBJ2-6
CDR3 protein: CASYGGANVLTF
CDR3 DNA: TGTGCCAGCTATGGTGGGGCCAACGTCCTGACTTTC

clone size: many
D gene: TRBD2
V gene: TRBV20-1
J gene: TRBJ2-3
CDR3 protein: CSGLAGTTDTQYF
CDR3 DNA: TGCAGTGGACTAGCGGGAACCACAGATACGCAGTATTTT

clone size: few
D gene: TRBD1
V gene: TRBV7-8
J gene: TRBJ1-1
CDR3 protein: CASSLEGQGSAEAFF
CDR3 DNA: TGTGCCAGCAGCTTAGAAGGACAGGGGAGCGCTGAAGCTTTCTTT

clone size: many
D gene: TRBD2
V gene: TRBV12-3/TRBV12-4
J gene: TRBJ2-1
CDR3 protein: CASSLWGFEEREIGEQFF
CDR3 DNA: TGTGCCAGCAGTTTGTGGGGCTTTGAAGAGCGGGAGATCGGTGAGCAGTTCTTC

clone size: many
D gene: .
V gene: TRBV5-1
J gene: TRBJ2-7
CDR3 protein: CASSNVNEQYF
CDR3 DNA: TGCGCCAGCAGCAACGTCAACGAGCAGTACTTC

clone size: few
D gene: .
V gene: TRBV28
J gene: TRBJ1-6
CDR3 protein: CASSLGGRTPLHF
CDR3 DNA: TGTGCCAGCAGTTTAGGGGGGCGGACACCCCTCCACTTT

clone size: many
D gene: .
V gene: TRBV28
J gene: TRBJ1-1
CDR3 protein: CASSLFRGEAFF
CDR3 DNA: TGTGCCAGCAGTTTATTTAGGGGAGAAGCTTTCTTT

clone size: many
D gene: .
V gene: TRBV28
J gene: TRBJ1-2
CDR3 protein: CASSPGPTFYGYTF
CDR3 DNA: TGTGCCAGCAGTCCGGGACCCACGTTCTATGGCTACACCTTC

clone size: many
D gene: .
V gene: TRBV7-9
J gene: TRBJ2-7
CDR3 protein: CASSSPGPGTYEQYF
CDR3 DNA: TGTGCCAGCAGCTCACCGGGCCCGGGTACCTACGAGCAGTACTTC

clone size: .
D gene: .
V gene: TRBV9
J gene: TRBJ2-7
CDR3 protein: CASSAMDAGFYEQYF
CDR3 DNA: TGTGCCAGCAGCGCCATGGACGCAGGTTTTTACGAGCAGTACTTC

clone size: many
D gene: .
V gene: TRBV28
J gene: TRBJ2-7
CDR3 protein: CASSLWPYEQYF
CDR3 DNA: TGTGCCAGCAGTTTATGGCCCTACGAGCAGTACTTC

clone size: .
D gene: TRBD1
V gene: TRBV27
J gene: TRBJ1-1
CDR3 protein: CASSPHRGRGTEAFF
CDR3 DNA: TGTGCCAGCAGTCCCCACAGGGGCCGGGGCACTGAAGCTTTCTTT

clone size: many
D gene: TRBD2
V gene: TRBV30
J gene: TRBJ2-7
CDR3 protein: CAWNKLAGGVEQYF
CDR3 DNA: TGTGCCTGGAACAAGTTGGCGGGAGGTGTAGAGCAGTACTTC

clone size: once
D gene: .
V gene: TRBV7-2
J gene: TRBJ1-5
CDR3 protein: CASSLVENPRQPQHF
CDR3 DNA: TGTGCCAGCAGCTTAGTCGAAAACCCCAGACAGCCCCAGCATTTT